Listed below are T cell receptor beta chains from one sample, sequenced in a study of tumour-infiltrating T cells in Burkitt lymphoma. Clones were read by immunoSEQ multiplex PCR, and TCRdb kept only the in-frame ones, dropping some. The sample includes about 510 clones, about 19% of them seen just once. Material for sequencing was tumor tissue. The receptors derive from a human donor with Burkitt lymphoma. CDR3s include the opening cysteine and the closing phenylalanine or tryptophan.

j_call v_call cdr3_aa
TRBJ1-5 TRBV27 CASAVGASGQPQHF
TRBJ2-6 TRBV18 CASSPFDTSGANVLTF
TRBJ2-7 TRBV5-5 CASSEGLAGYEQYF
TRBJ2-7 TRBV5-5 CASSPSGRAYEQYF
TRBJ2-7 TRBV4-1 CASSQDPSGSFYEQYF
TRBJ1-2 TRBV29-1 CSVEGSRTNYGYTF
TRBJ2-6 TRBV29-1 CSVETDVHSGANVLTF
TRBJ1-2 TRBV6-1 CAGSWTGDNYGYTF
TRBJ1-1 TRBV7-6 CASSLTQGAYAEAFF
TRBJ2-5 TRBV19 CASRGGLEETQYF
TRBJ2-6 TRBV5-8 CASSPYTYGGTGANVLTF
TRBJ2-1 TRBV5-1 CASRSPGLAGVNEQFF
TRBJ2-7 TRBV11-2 CASSPLGRDNSYEQYF
TRBJ2-5 TRBV11-2 CASSPDSQETQYF
TRBJ2-7 TRBV7-2 CASSPNRDILYEQYF
TRBJ2-1 TRBV6-5 CASSPLAGGYNEQFF
TRBJ2-2 TRBV11-3 CASSLGYTGELFF
TRBJ1-1 TRBV6-1 CASTLTEDREAFF
TRBJ1-1 TRBV7-8 CASSYDRTFGSEAFF
TRBJ1-5 TRBV12-5 CASGLTGQGWNQPQHF
TRBJ1-5 TRBV27 CASSLARGGNQPQHF
TRBJ1-1 TRBV6-6 CASSRREQTHTEAFF
TRBJ1-1 TRBV29-1 CSVEDPASRAFF
TRBJ2-7 TRBV11-2 CASSPYSRGLSYEQYF
TRBJ2-1 TRBV18 CASSPPGLAGVGYNEQFF
TRBJ2-7 TRBV27 CASNLRGGSEQYF
TRBJ2-2 TRBV9 CASSPDWGHLGELFF
TRBJ2-7 TRBV11-3 CASSLGGSPYEQYF